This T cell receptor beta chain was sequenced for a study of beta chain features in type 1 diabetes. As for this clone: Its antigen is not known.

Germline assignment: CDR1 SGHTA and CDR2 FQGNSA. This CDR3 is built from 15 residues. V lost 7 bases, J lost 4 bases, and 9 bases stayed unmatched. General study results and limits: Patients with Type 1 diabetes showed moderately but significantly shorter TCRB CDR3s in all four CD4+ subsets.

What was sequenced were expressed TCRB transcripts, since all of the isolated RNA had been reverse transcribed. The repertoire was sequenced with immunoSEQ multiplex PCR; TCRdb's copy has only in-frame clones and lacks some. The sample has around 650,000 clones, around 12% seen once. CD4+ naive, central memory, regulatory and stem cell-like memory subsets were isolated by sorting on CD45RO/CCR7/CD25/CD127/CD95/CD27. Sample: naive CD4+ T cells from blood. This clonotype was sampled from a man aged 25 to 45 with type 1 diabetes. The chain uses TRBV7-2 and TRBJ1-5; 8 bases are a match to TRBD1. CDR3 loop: CASTLGTGLNQPQHF. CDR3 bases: TGTGCCAGCACCCTCGGGACAGGTTTAAATCAGCCCCAGCATTTT.